These T cell receptor beta chains were read from a single sample in a study of T-cell reconstitution after alpha-beta-depleted transplantation in children. TCRdb ran MiXCR on the PCR reads and lists one entry per CDR3 protein. The sample yields 200,000 to 300,000 distinct CDR3 sequences, about 26% seen once. The sequenced sample was PBMCs, obtained before TCRalphabeta/CD19-depleted stem cell transplant. The source is a girl aged 2 to 9 with Fanconi anemia, due to receive a stem cell transplant. CDR3s include the opening cysteine and the closing phenylalanine or tryptophan. Some rows have no size entry. The others give once, few or many, or a class for an expanded clone.

j_gene,abundance,v_gene,CDR3aa
TRBJ1-5,many,TRBV15,CATSKLRQGAIQPQHF
TRBJ2-5,many,TRBV4-2,CASSQDAAQETQYF
TRBJ2-7,many,TRBV28,CASSPDSGLGRYEQYF
TRBJ2-1,few,TRBV29-1,CSVLPGTKSSYNEQFF
TRBJ2-1,NA,TRBV4-1,CASSQDPGGDEQFF
TRBJ2-4,NA,TRBV20-1,CSARVSSGITAKNIQYF
TRBJ2-1,many,TRBV5-1,CASSFDHYGESGNEQFF
TRBJ2-3,NA,TRBV27,CASGYDRTSTDTQYF
TRBJ2-3,NA,TRBV28,CASCRSRTDTQYF
TRBJ2-3,few,TRBV20-1,CSARRDELAESTDTQYF
TRBJ2-7,few,TRBV29-1,CSVVGKSYEQYF
TRBJ2-7,NA,TRBV27,CASSSWRSYEQYF
TRBJ2-7,few,TRBV4-1,CASSQGIMEDRAYEQYF
TRBJ1-1,many,TRBV6-2/TRBV6-3,CASAMNTEAFF
TRBJ1-5,NA,TRBV6-1,CASRPGQGAVDQPQHF
TRBJ2-3,NA,TRBV15,CATSRAGFTDTQYF
TRBJ2-3,many,TRBV29-1,CSVDSGTDTQYF
TRBJ1-1,NA,TRBV29-1,CSVAEGTGTEAFF
TRBJ2-5,once,TRBV6-5,CASSSLSFLAGRQETQYF
TRBJ2-3,many,TRBV20-1,CSARGAGGPGTQYF
TRBJ2-3,NA,TRBV7-2,CASSSIGGASTDTQYF
TRBJ2-5,few,TRBV6-2/TRBV6-3,CASSYGVWSGKQETQYF
TRBJ2-1,few,TRBV20-1,CSARREGGQFF
TRBJ2-1,NA,TRBV20-1,CSELGILGDNEQFF
TRBJ2-1,few,TRBV20-1,CSAPKLAGVGDEQFF
TRBJ1-6,many,TRBV20-1,CSARTREHSPLHF
TRBJ2-7,NA,TRBV7-7,CASRTRQGSYEQYF
TRBJ2-7,many,TRBV20-1,CSAGKTVYEQYF
TRBJ2-7,many,TRBV28,CASTSLRGVPYEQYF
TRBJ1-1,NA,TRBV28,CASRVGQEAFF
TRBJ1-5,many,TRBV5-1,CASSLLSGDGQPQHF
TRBJ2-5,NA,TRBV7-2,CASIRLSSWETQYF
TRBJ2-5,few,TRBV7-2,CASSLGAGEETQYF
TRBJ1-2,NA,TRBV21-1,CASSKAPLYGYTF
TRBJ2-1,many,TRBV18,CASSPLGSRNNEQFF
TRBJ2-1,many,TRBV29-1,CSGGPGQGDNEQFF
TRBJ2-3,NA,TRBV5-1,CASSLYMGQGTDTQYF
TRBJ2-7,many,TRBV4-2,CASSQEETSGSMVAYEQYF
TRBJ2-7,NA,TRBV6-5,CASSYRGTSYEQYF
TRBJ2-3,few,TRBV7-3,CASSSRLADGTDTQYF
TRBJ2-7,many,TRBV20-1,CSAQVLKPFYEQYF
TRBJ1-2,NA,TRBV29-1,CSVRTGTGYGYTF